The 20 T cell receptor beta chains below were found in one sample sequenced in a study of blood T cells in healthy people across ages. A J-beta primer mix and a sample-barcoded 5' primer were used in a second PCR of about 7 to 12 cycles. TCRdb reprocessed the 5' RACE reads with MiXCR, giving one entry per CDR3 protein. The repertoire holds roughly 800,000 distinct CDR3 sequences, with about 36% as singletons. Material for sequencing was blood. The receptors here all came from a young man in good health.

This clonotype was seen a handful of times. The rearrangement links TRBV20-1 to TRBJ2-3; perhaps D is TRBD1 or TRBD2 (5 bases each). The germline V gene encodes CDR1 DFQATT and CDR2 SNEGSKA (reference sequence). The length of the CDR3 is 15 residues. V was pared by 0 bases and J by 1 base, with 11 bases between. In DNA, the CDR3 is TGCAGTGCTAGAGATCGTGTGGGGGGCACAGATACGCAGTATTTT. Residues: CSARDRVGGTDTQYF.

This clonotype appeared a few times. J is TRBJ1-2 and V is TRBV5-1; 11 bases agree with TRBD1. The CDR3 is 15 residues long. Germline lookup yields CDR1 SGHRS and CDR2 YFSETQ. The J segment lost 7 bases and the V segment lost 4 bases, leaving 9 bases of the junction unmatched. The CDR3 DNA reads TGCGCCAGCAGCCTCCGGACAGGGGGCGCGACTGGCTACACCTTC. Its protein is CASSLRTGGATGYTF.

The V call is TRBV5-1, the J call TRBJ2-1; D is possibly TRBD1 or TRBD2 (5 bases each). Trimming removed 1 base from V and 8 bases from J, with 16 bases in between. CDR1 is SGHRS and CDR2 is YFSETQ in the germline V gene. The CDR3 is 15 residues long. The CDR3 reads CASSLWGTPGDEQFF. DNA of the CDR3: TGCGCCAGCAGCTTGTGGGGGACCCCCGGGGATGAGCAGTTCTTC.

Turning to this clonotype: A single base separates this from a much larger clone, so it may be a read error. V is TRBV4-2 and J is TRBJ2-1, with a tentative D call TRBD2 (6 bases). The CDR3 loop spans 17 amino acids. From germline, CDR1 is LGHNA and CDR2 YNFKEQ. CDR3 loop: CASSQVFVGGADNGQFF. DNA of the CDR3: TGTGCCAGCAGCCAAGTTTTTGTCGGCGGGGCGGACAATGGGCAGTTCTTC.

The chain combines TRBV15 with TRBJ1-3; tentative D call: TRBD1 (5 bases). V gave up 5 bases and J gave up 4 bases, with 12 bases separating them. Germline CDR1 and CDR2: LNHNV and YYDKDF (reference sequence). The CDR3 totals 14 residues. The CDR3 protein is CATSVRQQGNTIYF. CDR3 coding DNA: TGTGCCACCAGCGTCCGACAGCAAGGAAACACCATATATTTT.

In its sample, this clonotype was seen many times. The chain combines TRBV29-1 with TRBJ2-3, with D unclear. Germline CDR1 and CDR2: SQVTM and ANQGSEA. The V gene lost 7 bases and the J gene lost 2 bases, with 16 bases spanning the gap. The length of the CDR3 is 14 residues. The CDR3 loop is CSARNLRVTDTQYF. Here the CDR3 DNA reads TGCAGCGCCCGAAACCTAAGGGTCACAGATACGCAGTATTTT.

This clonotype was found many times. This rearrangement joins TRBV5-6 to TRBJ2-5; 10 bases align to TRBD1. Losses at the gene ends were 3 bases for V and 4 bases for J; bases not matched to a gene: 0. The CDR3 is made up of 13 amino acids. CDR1 and CDR2 (germline): SGHDT, YYEEEE. As DNA, the CDR3 is TGTGCCAGCAGCTGGACAGGGGGAGAGACCCAGTACTTC. This gives the protein CASSWTGGETQYF.

This clonotype was found a few times. J is TRBJ1-2 and V is TRBV5-1, with D possibly being TRBD1 (5 bases). Looked up from germline, CDR1 is SGHRS and CDR2 is YFSETQ. The CDR3 has 14 amino acids. V was trimmed by 4 bases and J by 5 bases, leaving 15 bases between them. The CDR3 nucleotides read TGCGCCAGCAGCCCCGGGGCAGATTTTTATGGCTACACCTTC. As protein: CASSPGADFYGYTF.

Only a few counts were recorded for this clonotype. The chain employs TRBV2 and TRBJ2-3; 8 bases agree with TRBD1. The CDR3 totals 15 residues. CDR1 SNHLY and CDR2 FYNNEI come from the germline V gene. The V gene end was trimmed by 2 bases and the J gene end by 3 bases; junction bases not matched to a gene: 4. This CDR3 is CASSERDRWTDTQYF. In DNA form, the CDR3 reads TGTGCCAGCAGTGAAAGGGACAGGTGGACAGATACGCAGTATTTT.

This clonotype was detected ten times or more. V is TRBV5-1 and J is TRBJ1-5, with D hard to call. The length of the CDR3 is 15 residues. CDR1 and CDR2 from the germline V gene are SGHRS and YFSETQ. Trimming pared 0 bases from V and 6 bases from J, leaving 13 bases between. The CDR3 here is CASSLAGTPGQPQHF. Written as DNA, the CDR3 is TGCGCCAGCAGCTTGGCCGGTACCCCGGGTCAGCCCCAGCATTTT.

This rearrangement joins TRBV7-3 to TRBJ1-1; no clear D gene. The length of the CDR3 is 16 residues. Germline CDR1 SGHTA, CDR2 FQGTGA. V gave up 3 bases and J gave up 4 bases, with 18 bases separating them. The CDR3 region has the DNA TGTGCCAGCAGCTTGGGCCCCCAAGGGTTGGGCACTGAAGCTTTCTTT. Amino acids: CASSLGPQGLGTEAFF.

This clonotype was seen a handful of times. J is TRBJ2-1 and V is TRBV7-2; D ambiguous. Trimming stripped 6 bases from V and 3 bases from J, with 9 bases between. The germline CDR1 and CDR2 sequences are SGHTA and FQGNSA. This CDR3 has 13 residues. The CDR3 DNA reads TGTGCCAGCAGTTTCGTAAACTACAATGAGCAGTTCTTC. This sequence encodes CASSFVNYNEQFF.

V usage is TRBV6-5 and J usage is TRBJ1-6; tentative D call: TRBD1 (5 bases). CDR1 and CDR2 from the germline V gene are MNHEY and SVGAGI. V was cut by 6 bases and J by 2 bases, with 14 bases left in between. CDR3 length: 16 amino acids. CDR3 nucleotide sequence: TGTGCCAGCAGCCCACGGGGGAGGACCTATAATTCACCCCTCCACTTT. It is translated as CASSPRGRTYNSPLHF.

This sequence joins TRBV10-3 and TRBJ1-2; D remains unclear. Germline-derived CDR1 and CDR2 are ENHRY and SYGVKD. The CDR3 runs 17 residues. V lost 0 bases and J 2 bases, leaving 16 bases between the germline ends. The CDR3 spells CAISESSILGGNYGYTF. DNA of the CDR3: TGTGCCATCAGTGAGTCGTCGATTCTAGGAGGAAACTATGGCTACACCTTC.

This clonotype was observed a handful of times. The CDR3 here is CASSSGQPTEKLFF. The CDR3 nucleotides read TGTGCCAGCAGTTCGGGACAGCCTACTGAAAAACTGTTTTTT. The rearrangement uses TRBV28 and TRBJ1-4; 7 bases map to TRBD1. J gave up 7 bases and V 4 bases, and 6 bases lay outside the gene matches. The CDR3 length is 14 residues. Germline loops: CDR1 MDHEN, CDR2 SYDVKM.

About this clonotype itself: Being one base from a much bigger clone, this may be a read error. CDR3 bases: TGCGCCAACAGCCGAAGGGCGGATTCTAACTATGGCTACACCTTC. Residues: CANSRRADSNYGYTF. The chain recombines TRBV4-3 with TRBJ1-2; D is unclear. In germline, CDR1 is LGHNA, CDR2 YSLEER. This CDR3 is 15 amino acids long.

The rearrangement joins TRBV6-5 to TRBJ2-6; tentative D call: TRBD1 (6 bases). Germline V gives CDR1 MNHEY, CDR2 SVGAGI. V lost 6 bases and J lost 13, with 16 bases in between. This CDR3 has 13 amino acids. The CDR3 nucleotides read TGTGCCAGCAGAAAAGGCAGGGGTTTAGTCCTGACTTTC. The encoded protein is CASRKGRGLVLTF.

Concerning this clonotype itself: One end of the junction is discordant with germline, which a read error may explain. The rearrangement joins TRBV4-1 to TRBJ1-4, with 12 positions matching TRBD1. The CDR3 loop spans 18 amino acids. Germline V gene sequence: CDR1 MGHRA, CDR2 YSYEKL. CDR3 bases: TGCGCCGGCAGCCAAGGGACAGGGGGCGAAACCCACCAAGAAAAACTGTTTTTT. Residues: CAGSQGTGGETHQEKLFF.

The rearrangement uses TRBV25-1 and TRBJ1-4; possibly TRBD1 for D (6 bases). The CDR3 loop spans 15 amino acids. With 3 bases removed from V and 1 base from J, the gap between germline ends came to 9 bases. The germline V gene has CDR1 MGHDK and CDR2 SYGVNS. The CDR3 nucleotides read TGTGCCAGCAGTGACGGCAGGGGAACTAATGAAAAACTGTTTTTT. It encodes CASSDGRGTNEKLFF.

The rearrangement uses TRBV30 and TRBJ2-1, with 9 bases identical to TRBD2. The J segment lost 4 bases and the V segment lost 2 bases, leaving 6 bases of the junction unmatched. The CDR3 length is 15 residues. The germline V gene encodes CDR1 GTSNPN and CDR2 SVGIG (reference sequence). DNA for the CDR3: TGTGCCTGGAGTCGGGAGGGACTAGCTTACAATGAGCAGTTCTTC. Its protein product is CAWSREGLAYNEQFF.